This T cell receptor beta chain derives from a study of blood T cell repertoires in COVID-19. This clone was counted a single time. Recruitment covered over 20 US areas and drew participants whose ages spanned about 18 to 90 years. Donors in Cohort 3 counted as recovered after two negative PCRs, clearance, or symptom resolution. Produced via immunoSEQ multiplex PCR; TCRdb's table is partial and in-frame only. The sample carries a few hundred thousand clones, around 90% recorded once. Sequencing was done on a sample of PBMCs or T cells enriched from blood (not recorded which). The receptor's source is a woman aged 25 to 39 who had recovered from COVID-19.

CDR3 DNA: TGTGCCTGGACCCGGGGGGCCAACACCGGGGAGCTGTTTTTT. Its translation: CAWTRGANTGELFF. V usage is TRBV30 and J usage is TRBJ2-2; D may be TRBD2 (7 bases). Germline V gene data show CDR1 as GTSNPN and CDR2 as SVGIG (reference sequence). Trimming removed 4 bases from V and 2 bases from J, with 11 bases in between. This CDR3 is 14 amino acids long.